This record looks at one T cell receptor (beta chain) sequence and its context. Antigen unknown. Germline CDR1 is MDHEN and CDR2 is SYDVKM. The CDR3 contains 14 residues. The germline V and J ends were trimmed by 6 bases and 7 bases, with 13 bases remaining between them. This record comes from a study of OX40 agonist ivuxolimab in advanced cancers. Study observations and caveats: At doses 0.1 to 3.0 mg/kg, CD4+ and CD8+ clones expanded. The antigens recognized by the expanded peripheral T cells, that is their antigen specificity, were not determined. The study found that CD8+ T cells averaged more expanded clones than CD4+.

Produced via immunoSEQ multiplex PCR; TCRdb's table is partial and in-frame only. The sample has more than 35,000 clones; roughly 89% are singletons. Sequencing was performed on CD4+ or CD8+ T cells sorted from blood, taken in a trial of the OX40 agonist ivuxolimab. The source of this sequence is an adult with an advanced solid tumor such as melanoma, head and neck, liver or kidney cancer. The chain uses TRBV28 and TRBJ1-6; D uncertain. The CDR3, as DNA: TGTGCCAGCAGACCCAGAGGAACCAATTCACCCCTCCACTTT. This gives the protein CASRPRGTNSPLHF.